This T cell receptor (beta chain) appears in the sequencing data of a study of neurological immune-mediated disorders. Regarding the study as a whole: TCR-beta repertoires seemed private in all groups, with no expanded CDR3 amino acid sequences shared. Patients with HTLV-1-associated myelopathy had the highest level of TCR clonal expansion, whereas patients with multiple sclerosis had the lowest level, falling beneath the level found in healthy controls.

The CDR3 sequence is 14 residues long. The germline V gene encodes CDR1 MNHEY and CDR2 SVGAGI. The J segment lost 6 bases and the V segment lost 6 bases, leaving 10 bases of the junction unmatched. As regards this clonotype: Its antigen remains unidentified.

Each sequencing run yielded over 190 million TCR-beta sequences from 15-18 subjects. TCRdb re-called the 5' RACE reads with MiXCR, one entry per CDR3 protein. The table includes roughly 41,000 distinct CDR3 sequences, roughly 2% detected once. Sequencing was performed on PBMCs. The TCR was taken from a woman aged 40 to 50 with multiple sclerosis. J is TRBJ1-2 and V is TRBV6-5; 7 nucleotides align to TRBD1. The CDR3 DNA reads as TGTGCCAGCAGCCCAGGGGGGGGCCTCGATGGCTACACCTTC. Amino acid sequence: CASSPGGGLDGYTF.